The present T cell receptor beta chain was sequenced within a study of blood T cell repertoires in COVID-19. Across the study: Sites in the United States, Italy and Spain provided acute and convalescent COVID-19 samples.

How the authors handled the data: Counts of nucleated cells, estimated from reference gene primer amplification, were obtained. Sequenced by immunoSEQ multiplex PCR; TCRdb stores in-frame clones only, minus some. The V and J calls and the clone size are those of that table, but D and trimming were determined from the DNA. The profile shows approximately 200,000 clones, approximately 83% of them singletons. The V segment lost 0 bases and the J segment 5 bases; nucleotides outside the gene matches: 8. CDR3 length equals 16 residues. The germline V gene encodes CDR1 SGHDT and CDR2 YYEEEE. Sample: peripheral blood. The origin of this receptor is a woman between 50 and 59 years old with acute or convalescent COVID-19. V is TRBV5-6 and J is TRBJ1-2, with 9 bases fitting TRBD1. The CDR3 DNA sequence: TGTGCCAGCAGCTTGGTGGGGACAGGGTGGAGGTATGGCTACACCTTC. This encodes CASSLVGTGWRYGYTF.